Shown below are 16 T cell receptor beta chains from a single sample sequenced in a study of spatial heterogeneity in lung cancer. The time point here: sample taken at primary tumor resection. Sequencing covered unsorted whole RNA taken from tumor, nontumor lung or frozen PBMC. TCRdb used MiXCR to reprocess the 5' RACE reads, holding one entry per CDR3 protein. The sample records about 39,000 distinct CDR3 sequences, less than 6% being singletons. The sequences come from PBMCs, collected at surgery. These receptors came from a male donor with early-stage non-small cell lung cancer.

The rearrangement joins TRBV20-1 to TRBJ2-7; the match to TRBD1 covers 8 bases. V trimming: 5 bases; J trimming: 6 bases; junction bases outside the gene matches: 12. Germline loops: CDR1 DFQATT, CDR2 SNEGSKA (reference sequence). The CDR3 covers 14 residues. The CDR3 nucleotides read TGCAGTGCTCCCAAAATGGACAGGGTGAGCGAGCAGTACTTC. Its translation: CSAPKMDRVSEQYF.

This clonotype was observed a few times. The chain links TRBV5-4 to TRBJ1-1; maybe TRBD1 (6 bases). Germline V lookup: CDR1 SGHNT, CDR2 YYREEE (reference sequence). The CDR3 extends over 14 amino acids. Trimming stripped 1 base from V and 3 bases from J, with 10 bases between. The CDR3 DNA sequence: TGTGCCAGCAGCTTGTATCACAGGGACACTGAAGCTTTCTTT. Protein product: CASSLYHRDTEAFF.

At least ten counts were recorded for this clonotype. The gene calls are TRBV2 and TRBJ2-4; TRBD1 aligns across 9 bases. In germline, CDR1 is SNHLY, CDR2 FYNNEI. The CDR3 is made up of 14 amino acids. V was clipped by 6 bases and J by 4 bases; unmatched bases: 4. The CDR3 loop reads CASRPGTGKNIQYF. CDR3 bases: TGTGCCAGCAGGCCAGGGACAGGGAAAAACATTCAGTACTTC.

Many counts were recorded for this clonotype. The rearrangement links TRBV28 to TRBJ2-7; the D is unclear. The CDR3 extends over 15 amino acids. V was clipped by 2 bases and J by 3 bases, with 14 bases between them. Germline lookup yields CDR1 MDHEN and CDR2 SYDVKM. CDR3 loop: CASSLSRVSHYEQYF. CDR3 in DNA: TGTGCCAGCAGTTTAAGTCGAGTATCCCACTACGAGCAGTACTTC.

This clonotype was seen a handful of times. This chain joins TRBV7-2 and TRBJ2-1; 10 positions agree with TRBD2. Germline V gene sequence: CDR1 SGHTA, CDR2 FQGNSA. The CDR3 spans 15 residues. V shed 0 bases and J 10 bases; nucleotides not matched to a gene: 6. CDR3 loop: CASSLAASGGWEQFF. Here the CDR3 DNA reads TGTGCCAGCAGCTTAGCGGCTAGCGGGGGCTGGGAGCAGTTCTTC. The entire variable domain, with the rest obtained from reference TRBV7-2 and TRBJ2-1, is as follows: GAGVSQSPSNKVTEKGKDVELRCDPISGHTALYWYRQSLGQGLEFLIYFQGNSAPDKSGLPSDRFSAERTGGSVSTLTIQRTQQEDSAVYLCASSLAASGGWEQFFGPGTRLTVL.

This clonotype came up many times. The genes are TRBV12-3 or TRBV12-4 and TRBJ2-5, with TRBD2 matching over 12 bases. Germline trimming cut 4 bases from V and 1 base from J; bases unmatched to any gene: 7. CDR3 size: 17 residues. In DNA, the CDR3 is TGTGCCAGCAGTTCTAGCGGGGGGGCCCAGATCCAAGAGACCCAGTACTTC. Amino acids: CASSSSGGAQIQETQYF.

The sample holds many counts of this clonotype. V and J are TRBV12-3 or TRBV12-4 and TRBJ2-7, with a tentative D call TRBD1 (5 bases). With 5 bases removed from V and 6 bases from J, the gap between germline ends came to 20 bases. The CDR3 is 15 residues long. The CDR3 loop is CASSADRSIRPEQYF. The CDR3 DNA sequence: TGTGCCAGCAGTGCCGACAGATCGATTCGTCCCGAGCAGTACTTC.

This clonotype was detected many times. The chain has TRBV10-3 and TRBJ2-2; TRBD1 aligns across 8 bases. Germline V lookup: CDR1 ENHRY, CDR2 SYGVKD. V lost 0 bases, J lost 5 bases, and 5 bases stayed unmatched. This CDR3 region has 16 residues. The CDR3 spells CAISESRDRGTGELFF. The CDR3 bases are TGTGCCATCAGTGAGTCTCGAGACAGGGGAACCGGGGAGCTGTTTTTT.

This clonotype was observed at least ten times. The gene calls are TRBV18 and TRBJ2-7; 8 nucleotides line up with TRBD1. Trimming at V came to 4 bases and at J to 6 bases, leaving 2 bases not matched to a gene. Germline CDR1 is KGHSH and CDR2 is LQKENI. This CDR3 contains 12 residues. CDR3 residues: CASSLGQGEQYF. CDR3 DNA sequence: TGTGCCAGCTCACTCGGACAGGGCGAGCAGTACTTC.

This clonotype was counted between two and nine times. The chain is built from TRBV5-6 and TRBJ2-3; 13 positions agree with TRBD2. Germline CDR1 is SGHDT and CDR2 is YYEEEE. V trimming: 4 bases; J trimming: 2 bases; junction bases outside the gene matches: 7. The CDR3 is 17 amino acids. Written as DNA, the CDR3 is TGTGCCAGCAGCCCCGGACTAGCGGGGGCCCTCACAGATACGCAGTATTTT. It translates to CASSPGLAGALTDTQYF.

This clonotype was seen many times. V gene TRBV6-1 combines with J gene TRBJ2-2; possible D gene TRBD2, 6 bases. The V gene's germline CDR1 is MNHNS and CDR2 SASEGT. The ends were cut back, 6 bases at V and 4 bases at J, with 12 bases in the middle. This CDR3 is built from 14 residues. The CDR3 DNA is TGTGCCAGCAGAGGCGGGACGGGCACCGGGGAGCTGTTTTTT. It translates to CASRGGTGTGELFF.

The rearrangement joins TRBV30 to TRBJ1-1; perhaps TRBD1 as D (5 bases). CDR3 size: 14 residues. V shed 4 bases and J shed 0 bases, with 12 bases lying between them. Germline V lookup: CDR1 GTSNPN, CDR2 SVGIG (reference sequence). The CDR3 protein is CAWTLGAMNTEAFF. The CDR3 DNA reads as TGTGCCTGGACTTTAGGGGCGATGAACACTGAAGCTTTCTTT.

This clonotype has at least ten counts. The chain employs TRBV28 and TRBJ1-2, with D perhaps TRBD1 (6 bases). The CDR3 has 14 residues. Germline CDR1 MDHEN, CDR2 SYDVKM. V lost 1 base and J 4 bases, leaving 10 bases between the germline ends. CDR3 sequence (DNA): TGTGCCAGCAGTTTATTCCAGGGGCGCTATGGCTACACCTTC. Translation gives CASSLFQGRYGYTF.

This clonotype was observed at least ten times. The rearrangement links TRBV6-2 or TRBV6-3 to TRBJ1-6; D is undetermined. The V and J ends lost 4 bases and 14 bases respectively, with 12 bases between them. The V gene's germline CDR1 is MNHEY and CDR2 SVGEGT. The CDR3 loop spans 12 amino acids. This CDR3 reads CASSSQRLTLHF. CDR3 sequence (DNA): TGTGCCAGCAGTTCCCAAAGACTAACCCTCCACTTT.

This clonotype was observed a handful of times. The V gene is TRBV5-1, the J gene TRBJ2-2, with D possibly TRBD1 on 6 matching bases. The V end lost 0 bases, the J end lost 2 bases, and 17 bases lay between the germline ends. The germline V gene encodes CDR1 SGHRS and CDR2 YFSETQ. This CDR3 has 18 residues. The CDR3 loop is CASSLVPPGTPNTGELFF. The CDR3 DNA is TGCGCCAGCAGCTTGGTACCCCCCGGGACACCTAACACCGGGGAGCTGTTTTTT.

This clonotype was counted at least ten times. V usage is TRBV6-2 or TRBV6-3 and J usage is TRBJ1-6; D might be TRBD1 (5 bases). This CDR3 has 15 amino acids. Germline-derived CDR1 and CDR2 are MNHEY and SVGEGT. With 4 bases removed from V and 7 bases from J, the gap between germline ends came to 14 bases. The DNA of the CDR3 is TGTGCCAGCAGTTTGGAGGGGCAAAGGAATTCACCCCTCCACTTT. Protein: CASSLEGQRNSPLHF.